This is a list of T cell receptor beta chains from one sample in a study of shared clonotypes between healthy human individuals. Produced via immunoSEQ multiplex PCR; TCRdb's table is partial and in-frame only. The sample carries about 1,500,000 clones, 95% to 97% recorded once. The sample was naive CD4+ T cells sorted from blood. The receptors derive from a man aged 25-45 years in good health. CDR3s include the opening cysteine and the closing phenylalanine or tryptophan. Each record gives: D gene, V gene, J gene, clone size, CDR3 protein, CDR3 DNA. A D gene is named only where the DNA matches it firmly. Size tells how often a clone was seen (once, few, many) or the class of an expanded clone, and some rows leave it out.

D: TRBD1
V: TRBV6-1
J: TRBJ1-1
size: .
CDR3: CASSTDRAAEAFF
DNA: TGTGCCAGCAGTACGGACAGGGCTGCTGAAGCTTTCTTT

D: .
V: TRBV5-1
J: TRBJ2-5
size: .
CDR3: CASSLEGGYIGETQYF
DNA: TGCGCCAGCAGCTTGGAGGGCGGCTATATCGGGGAGACCCAGTACTTC

D: .
V: TRBV5-6
J: TRBJ1-5
size: .
CDR3: CASSLWQGSFGGPQHF
DNA: TGTGCCAGCAGCTTATGGCAGGGAAGTTTTGGAGGGCCCCAGCATTTT

D: TRBD1
V: TRBV19
J: TRBJ2-3
size: .
CDR3: CASSIWDGQGETDTQYF
DNA: TGTGCCAGTAGTATTTGGGACGGACAGGGGGAGACAGATACGCAGTATTTT

D: .
V: TRBV2
J: TRBJ2-7
size: .
CDR3: CASSGLLLTYEQYF
DNA: TGTGCCAGCAGTGGGTTATTACTAACCTACGAGCAGTACTTC

D: .
V: TRBV29-1
J: TRBJ2-5
size: .
CDR3: CSVSRDQETQYF
DNA: TGCAGCGTTTCCAGAGACCAAGAGACCCAGTACTTC

D: .
V: TRBV2
J: TRBJ2-7
size: .
CDR3: CASSEGGTYEQYF
DNA: TGTGCCAGCAGTGAGGGCGGAACCTACGAGCAGTACTTC

D: TRBD1
V: TRBV6-5
J: TRBJ2-7
size: .
CDR3: CASRALRDRSHEQYF
DNA: TGTGCCAGCAGAGCCCTCCGGGACAGGAGCCACGAGCAGTACTTC

D: .
V: TRBV4-1
J: TRBJ2-7
size: .
CDR3: CASSHQGIRHEQYF
DNA: TGCGCCAGCAGCCACCAGGGGATTCGGCACGAGCAGTACTTC

D: TRBD1
V: TRBV30
J: TRBJ1-5
size: .
CDR3: CAWSRDRLSNQPQHF
DNA: TGTGCCTGGAGTAGGGACAGGCTTAGCAATCAGCCCCAGCATTTT

D: TRBD2
V: TRBV11-2
J: TRBJ2-1
size: .
CDR3: CASSSRGGVYNEQFF
DNA: TGTGCCAGCAGCTCCCGGGGGGGCGTCTACAATGAGCAGTTCTTC

D: TRBD2
V: TRBV18
J: TRBJ2-1
size: .
CDR3: CASSPGTIQKGYNEQFF
DNA: TGTGCCAGCTCACCCGGGACTATCCAGAAGGGCTACAATGAGCAGTTCTTC

D: .
V: TRBV30
J: TRBJ2-1
size: .
CDR3: CAWSPPHRWVFNEQFF
DNA: TGTGCCTGGAGCCCCCCCCACAGGTGGGTTTTCAATGAGCAGTTCTTC

D: TRBD2
V: TRBV11-2
J: TRBJ2-7
size: .
CDR3: CASSFGLAGDPEQYF
DNA: TGTGCCAGCAGCTTTGGACTAGCGGGAGATCCCGAGCAGTACTTC

D: .
V: TRBV28
J: TRBJ1-3
size: .
CDR3: CASSSLVGRKSGNTIYF
DNA: TGTGCCAGCAGTTCGTTAGTCGGGCGAAAATCTGGAAACACCATATATTTT

D: TRBD2
V: TRBV11-2
J: TRBJ2-1
size: once
CDR3: CASRKKGGLAGDEQFF
DNA: TGTGCCAGCAGAAAAAAGGGTGGACTAGCGGGAGATGAGCAGTTCTTC

D: .
V: TRBV28
J: TRBJ1-1
size: .
CDR3: CASSFRLGGTNTEAFF
DNA: TGTGCCAGCAGTTTTCGACTGGGGGGAACGAACACTGAAGCTTTCTTT

D: .
V: TRBV7-9
J: TRBJ1-5
size: .
CDR3: CASSLVTPISNQPQHF
DNA: TGTGCCAGCAGCTTAGTTACACCTATAAGCAATCAGCCCCAGCATTTT

D: .
V: TRBV5-1
J: TRBJ2-1
size: few
CDR3: CASSHDRGYNEQFF
DNA: TGCGCCAGCAGCCACGACAGAGGGTACAATGAGCAGTTCTTC

D: TRBD1
V: TRBV10-3
J: TRBJ1-2
size: .
CDR3: CAITKDRENYGYTF
DNA: TGTGCCATCACTAAGGACAGGGAAAACTATGGCTACACCTTC

D: .
V: TRBV18
J: TRBJ2-7
size: .
CDR3: CASSPPVQGGEQYF
DNA: TGTGCCAGCTCACCACCGGTGCAGGGCGGCGAGCAGTACTTC

D: TRBD1
V: TRBV12-5
J: TRBJ2-1
size: .
CDR3: CASGKDRGNEQFF
DNA: TGTGCTAGTGGTAAGGACAGGGGTAATGAGCAGTTCTTC

D: TRBD1
V: TRBV5-1
J: TRBJ2-1
size: once
CDR3: CASSKDRDYNEQFF
DNA: TGCGCCAGCAGTAAAGACAGGGACTACAATGAGCAGTTCTTC

D: TRBD2
V: TRBV27
J: TRBJ2-5
size: .
CDR3: CASSFRLAGGKETQYF
DNA: TGTGCCAGCAGTTTTAGACTAGCGGGAGGGAAAGAGACCCAGTACTTC

D: TRBD2
V: TRBV5-1
J: TRBJ2-1
size: .
CDR3: CASSLFHIGLASYNEQFF
DNA: TGCGCCAGCAGCTTGTTCCATATAGGACTAGCGTCCTACAATGAGCAGTTCTTC

D: .
V: TRBV13
J: TRBJ1-2
size: .
CDR3: CASSLGNEQGYWANLEKLNYGYTF
DNA: TGTGCCAGCAGCTTAGGAAATGAACAGGGTTACTGGGCTAACCTCGAGAAGTTAAACTATGGCTACACCTTC

D: TRBD1
V: TRBV6-4
J: TRBJ2-2
size: .
CDR3: CASSTDRGGELFF
DNA: TGTGCCAGCAGTACAGACAGGGGCGGGGAGCTGTTTTTT

D: TRBD2
V: TRBV5-4
J: TRBJ2-7
size: .
CDR3: CASSARESSYEQYF
DNA: TGTGCCAGCAGCGCGCGGGAGTCTTCCTACGAGCAGTACTTC

D: .
V: TRBV5-1
J: TRBJ2-2
size: .
CDR3: CASSLEGGRNTGELFF
DNA: TGCGCCAGCAGCTTGGAAGGTGGAAGGAACACCGGGGAGCTGTTTTTT

D: .
V: TRBV14
J: TRBJ2-1
size: .
CDR3: CASSGGFF
DNA: TGTGCCAGCAGCGGGGGGTTCTTC

D: TRBD1
V: TRBV7-2
J: TRBJ2-7
size: once
CDR3: CASSLATGLTRLWYF
DNA: TGTGCCAGCAGCTTAGCGACAGGGCTGACCCGGCTGTGGTACTTC

D: TRBD1
V: TRBV6-5
J: TRBJ1-2
size: .
CDR3: CASLDRAGGYGYTF
DNA: TGTGCCAGCCTAGACAGGGCCGGCGGGTATGGCTACACCTTC

D: .
V: TRBV10-3
J: TRBJ1-4
size: .
CDR3: CAISQNNEKLFF
DNA: TGTGCCATCAGTCAAAATAATGAAAAACTGTTTTTT

D: .
V: TRBV30
J: TRBJ2-7
size: .
CDR3: CAWNRGSYEQYF
DNA: TGTGCCTGGAACCGGGGATCCTACGAGCAGTACTTC

D: .
V: TRBV19
J: TRBJ2-5
size: .
CDR3: CASSIRETQYF
DNA: TGTGCCAGTAGTATAAGGGAGACCCAGTACTTC

D: .
V: TRBV19
J: TRBJ1-4
size: .
CDR3: CASSNPRGYEKLFF
DNA: TGTGCCAGTAGTAACCCGAGGGGATATGAAAAACTGTTTTTT

D: TRBD2
V: TRBV5-4
J: TRBJ2-2
size: .
CDR3: CASRVAGEQGGELFF
DNA: TGTGCCAGCAGGGTAGCGGGAGAGCAGGGCGGGGAGCTGTTTTTT

D: .
V: TRBV28
J: TRBJ1-1
size: .
CDR3: CASSLLGGNTEAFF
DNA: TGTGCCAGCAGTTTATTAGGTGGAAACACTGAAGCTTTCTTT

D: TRBD2
V: TRBV28
J: TRBJ2-5
size: .
CDR3: CASSLPGLGETQYF
DNA: TGTGCCAGCAGTTTACCGGGACTAGGGGAGACCCAGTACTTC

D: .
V: TRBV5-1
J: TRBJ2-2
size: .
CDR3: CASSSGRGSVTGELFF
DNA: TGCGCCAGCAGCTCTGGCCGTGGATCAGTCACCGGGGAGCTGTTTTTT

D: .
V: TRBV14
J: TRBJ1-2
size: .
CDR3: CASSQDSALGYGYTF
DNA: TGTGCCAGCAGCCAGGACAGCGCTCTTGGCTATGGCTACACCTTC

D: .
V: TRBV25-1
J: TRBJ2-1
size: .
CDR3: CASSEFQEQFF
DNA: TGTGCCAGCAGTGAATTCCAGGAGCAGTTCTTC

D: .
V: TRBV5-1
J: TRBJ2-3
size: .
CDR3: CASSFSPSPDTQYF
DNA: TGCGCCAGCAGCTTCTCCCCATCCCCCGATACGCAGTATTTT

D: .
V: TRBV5-6
J: TRBJ2-7
size: .
CDR3: CASSLGTSAPYEQYF
DNA: TGTGCCAGCAGCTTGGGGACAAGTGCCCCCTACGAGCAGTACTTC

D: .
V: TRBV5-5
J: TRBJ2-1
size: .
CDR3: CASSSRNGRGEQFF
DNA: TGTGCCAGCAGCTCTAGGAACGGGCGCGGTGAGCAGTTCTTC

D: .
V: TRBV5-1
J: TRBJ2-2
size: .
CDR3: CASSFPRANTGELFF
DNA: TGCGCCAGCAGCTTCCCCCGGGCCAACACCGGGGAGCTGTTTTTT